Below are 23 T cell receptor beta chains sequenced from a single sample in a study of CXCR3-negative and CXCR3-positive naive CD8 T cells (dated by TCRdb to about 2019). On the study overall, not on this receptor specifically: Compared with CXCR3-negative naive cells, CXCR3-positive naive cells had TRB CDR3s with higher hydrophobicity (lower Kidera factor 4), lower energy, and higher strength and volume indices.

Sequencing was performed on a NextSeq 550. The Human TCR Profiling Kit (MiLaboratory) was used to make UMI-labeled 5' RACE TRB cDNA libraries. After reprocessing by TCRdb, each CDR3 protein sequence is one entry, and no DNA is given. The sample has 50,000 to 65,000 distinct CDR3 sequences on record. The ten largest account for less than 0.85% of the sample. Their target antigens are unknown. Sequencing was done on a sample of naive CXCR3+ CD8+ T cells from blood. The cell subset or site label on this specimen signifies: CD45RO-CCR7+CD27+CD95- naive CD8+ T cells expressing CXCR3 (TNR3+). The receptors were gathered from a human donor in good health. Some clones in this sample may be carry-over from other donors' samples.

The CDR3 sequence is CASSQDGGSWAETQYF. This chain links TRBV14 with TRBJ2-5; the D call from TCRdb, TRBD2, cannot be confirmed without DNA. CDR1 and CDR2 from the germline V gene are SGHDN and FVKESK. CDR3 size: 16 residues. The whole variable domain, filled in from reference TRBV14 and TRBJ2-5, reads EAGVTQFPSHSVIEKGQTVTLRCDPISGHDNLYWYRRVMGKEIKFLLHFVKESKQDESGMPNNRFLAERTGGTYSTLKVQPAELEDSGVYFCASSQDGGSWAETQYFGPGTRLLVL.

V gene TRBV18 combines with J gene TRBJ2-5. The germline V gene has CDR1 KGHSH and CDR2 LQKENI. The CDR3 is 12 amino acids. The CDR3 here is CASSPHEETQYF.

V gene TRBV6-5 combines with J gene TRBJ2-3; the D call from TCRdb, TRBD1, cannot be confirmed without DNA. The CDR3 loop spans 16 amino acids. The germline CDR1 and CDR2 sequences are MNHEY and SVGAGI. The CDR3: CASSYFGQGGTDTQYF.

The CDR3 here is CASSHSGTGHPAELFF. V usage is TRBV7-9 and J usage is TRBJ2-2; TCRdb gives TRBD1 as the D gene, but with no DNA this cannot be confirmed. Germline loops: CDR1 SEHNR, CDR2 FQNEAQ (reference sequence). The CDR3 contains 16 residues.

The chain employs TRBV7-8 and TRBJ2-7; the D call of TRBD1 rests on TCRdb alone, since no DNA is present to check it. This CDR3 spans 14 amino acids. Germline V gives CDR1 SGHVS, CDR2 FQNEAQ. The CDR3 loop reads CASSFSDRDYEQYF.

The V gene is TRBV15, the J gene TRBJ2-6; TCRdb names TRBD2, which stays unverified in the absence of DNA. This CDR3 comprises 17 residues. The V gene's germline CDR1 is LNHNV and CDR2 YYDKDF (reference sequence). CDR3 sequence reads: CATSSLPTHSGANVLTF.

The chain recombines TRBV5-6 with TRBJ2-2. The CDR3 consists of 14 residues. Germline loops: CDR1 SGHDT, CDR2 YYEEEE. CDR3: CASSLAGRSGELFF.

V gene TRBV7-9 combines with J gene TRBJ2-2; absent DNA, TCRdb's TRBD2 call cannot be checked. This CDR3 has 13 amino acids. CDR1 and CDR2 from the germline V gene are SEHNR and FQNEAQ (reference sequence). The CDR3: CASSLGAAGELFF.

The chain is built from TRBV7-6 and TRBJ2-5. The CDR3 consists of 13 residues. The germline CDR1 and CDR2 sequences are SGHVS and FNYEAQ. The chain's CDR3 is CASRAGDQETQYF. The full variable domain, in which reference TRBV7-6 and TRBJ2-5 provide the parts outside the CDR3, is GAGVSQSPRYKVTKRGQDVALRCDPISGHVSLYWYRQALGQGPEFLTYFNYEAQQDKSGLPNDRFSAERPEGSISTLTIQRTEQRDSAMYRCASRAGDQETQYFGPGTRLLVL.

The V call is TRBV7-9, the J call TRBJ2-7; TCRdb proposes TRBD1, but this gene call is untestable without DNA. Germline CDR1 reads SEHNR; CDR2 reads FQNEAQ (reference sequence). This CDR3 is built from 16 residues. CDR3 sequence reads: CASSLVRGLGSYEQYF.

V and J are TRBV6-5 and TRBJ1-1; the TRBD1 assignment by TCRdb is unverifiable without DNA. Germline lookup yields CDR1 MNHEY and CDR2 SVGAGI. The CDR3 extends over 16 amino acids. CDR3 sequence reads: CASSYSLKGENTEAFF.

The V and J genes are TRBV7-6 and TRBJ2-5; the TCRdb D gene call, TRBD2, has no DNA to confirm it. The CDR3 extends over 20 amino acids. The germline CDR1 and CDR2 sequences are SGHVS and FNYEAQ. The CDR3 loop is CASSGSTSGTSGRTPETQYF.

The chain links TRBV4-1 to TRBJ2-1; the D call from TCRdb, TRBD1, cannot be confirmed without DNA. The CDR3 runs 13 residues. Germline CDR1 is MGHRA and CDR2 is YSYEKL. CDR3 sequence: CASSLVAQGEEFF.

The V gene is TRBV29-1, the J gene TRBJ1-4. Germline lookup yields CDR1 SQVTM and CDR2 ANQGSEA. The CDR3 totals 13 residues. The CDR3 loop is CSTVAGEDEKLFF.

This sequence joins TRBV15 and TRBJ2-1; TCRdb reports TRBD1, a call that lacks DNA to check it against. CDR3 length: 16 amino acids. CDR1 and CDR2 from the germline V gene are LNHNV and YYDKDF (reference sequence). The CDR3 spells CATSSEQAIEYNEQFF.

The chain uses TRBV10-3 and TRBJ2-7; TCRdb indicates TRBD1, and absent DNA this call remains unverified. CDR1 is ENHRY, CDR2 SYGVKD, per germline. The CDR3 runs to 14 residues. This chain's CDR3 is CAILTGQGKDEQYF.

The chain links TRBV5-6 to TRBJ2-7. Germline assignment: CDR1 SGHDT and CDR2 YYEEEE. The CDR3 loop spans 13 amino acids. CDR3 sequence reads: CASSLVAAREQYF.

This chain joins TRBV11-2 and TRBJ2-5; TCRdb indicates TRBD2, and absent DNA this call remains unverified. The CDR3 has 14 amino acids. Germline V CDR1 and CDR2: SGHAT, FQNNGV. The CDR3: CASSLFELEETQYF.

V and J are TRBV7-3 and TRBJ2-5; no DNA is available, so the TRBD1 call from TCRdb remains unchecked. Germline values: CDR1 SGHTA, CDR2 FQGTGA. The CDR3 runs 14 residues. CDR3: CASSPGGGAETQYF.

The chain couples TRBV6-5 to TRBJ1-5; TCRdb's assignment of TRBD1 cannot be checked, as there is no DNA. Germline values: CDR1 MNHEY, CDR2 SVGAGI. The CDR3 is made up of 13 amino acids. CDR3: CASGGVDGQPQHF.

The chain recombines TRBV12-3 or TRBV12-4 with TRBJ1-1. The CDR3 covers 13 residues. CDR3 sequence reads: CASIWDANTEAFF.

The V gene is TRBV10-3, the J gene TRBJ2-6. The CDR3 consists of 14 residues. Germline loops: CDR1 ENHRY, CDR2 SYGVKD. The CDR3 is CAISDYSGANVLTF.

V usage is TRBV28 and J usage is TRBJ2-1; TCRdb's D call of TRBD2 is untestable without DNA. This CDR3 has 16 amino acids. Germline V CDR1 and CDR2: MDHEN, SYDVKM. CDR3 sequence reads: CASSSPTSGSYNEQFF.